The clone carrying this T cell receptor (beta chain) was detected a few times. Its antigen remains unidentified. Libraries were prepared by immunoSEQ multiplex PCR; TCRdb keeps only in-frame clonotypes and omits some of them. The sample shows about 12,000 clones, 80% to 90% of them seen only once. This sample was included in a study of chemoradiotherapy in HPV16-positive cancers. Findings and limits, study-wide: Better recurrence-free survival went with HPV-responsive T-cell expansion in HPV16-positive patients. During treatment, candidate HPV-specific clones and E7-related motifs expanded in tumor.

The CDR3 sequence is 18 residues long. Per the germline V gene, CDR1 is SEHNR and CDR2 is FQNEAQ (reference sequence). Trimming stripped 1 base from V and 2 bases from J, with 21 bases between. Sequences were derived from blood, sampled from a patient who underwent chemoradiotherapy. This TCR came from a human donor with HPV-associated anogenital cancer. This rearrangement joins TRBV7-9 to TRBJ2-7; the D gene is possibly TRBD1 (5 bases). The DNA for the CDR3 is TGTGCCAGCAGCTTAGATAGGTGGGGCAGCTCCAGACCCTACGAGCAGTACTTC. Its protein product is CASSLDRWGSSRPYEQYF.